This T cell receptor (beta chain) was found in a study of blood T cell repertoires in COVID-19. Study details: T cells, B-cell-depleted T cells, or PBMCs supplied cDNA or gDNA.

Authors' processing steps: Reference gene primer amplification gave nucleated cell count estimates. Sequenced by immunoSEQ multiplex PCR; TCRdb stores in-frame clones only, minus some. For V, J and clone size, that table is used; D and trimming come from the DNA. The profile covers 300,000 to 400,000 clones, with around 87% appearing a single time and approximately 7.8% taken by the ten largest. The CDR3 is 18 residues long. V lost 5 bases to trimming and J lost 0 bases; unmatched junction nucleotides: 8. Germline V gene lookup returns CDR1 SGHVS and CDR2 FQNEAQ. The chain couples TRBV7-8 to TRBJ2-1; 12 bases line up with TRBD2. Sequencing used peripheral blood. This sequence was found in a woman aged 50 to 65 who had recovered from COVID-19. DNA for the CDR3: TGTGCCAGCAGCCCAGGACTAGCGGGGCGCAGCTCCTACAATGAGCAGTTCTTC. Its protein product is CASSPGLAGRSSYNEQFF.